Below, one T cell receptor beta chain is given with its context. CDR3 length: 14 amino acids. In germline, CDR1 is SGHRS, CDR2 YFSETQ. V lost 4 bases to trimming and J lost 2 bases; unmatched junction nucleotides: 4. This specimen belongs to a study of T cell responses to AZD1222 COVID-19 vaccine. Data came from immunoSEQ multiplex PCR; TCRdb stores just in-frame clones and leaves some out. Seen here are 60,000 to 70,000 clones, roughly 82% observed once, and the top ten hold about 5.6%. The chain combines TRBV5-1 with TRBJ2-7, with 9 bases matching TRBD1. This receptor was identified in an adult in good health. Sequencing was performed on peripheral blood, taken on day 0 of AZD1222 vaccination. CDR3 in amino acids: CASSAGTGPYEQYF. The CDR3, as DNA: TGCGCCAGCAGCGCCGGGACAGGGCCCTACGAGCAGTACTTC.